These T cell receptor beta chains were read from a single sample in a study of cytomegalovirus exposure and HLA in healthy donors. Profiling relied on immunoSEQ multiplex PCR, and the TCRdb table lists in-frame clones only, not all of them. Among some 240,000 clones listed, around four fifths were seen once. The source material was PBMCs. These TCRs come from a male donor in good health and CMV-seronegative. Each CDR3 is given with its conserved first and last residue. A D gene is named only where the DNA matches it firmly. Expanded clones get a size class; other rows say once, few or many, or leave the size out.

clone_size,j_call,v_call,d_call,cdr3_nt,cdr3_aa
.,TRBJ1-3,TRBV9,.,TGTGCCAGCAGCGACGGAGGGGAAGCTGGAAACACCATATATTTT,CASSDGGEAGNTIYF
few,TRBJ2-7,TRBV4-1,.,TGCGCCAGCAGCCAATTGACGGGGAGCTCCTACGAGCAGTACTTC,CASSQLTGSSYEQYF
.,TRBJ1-2,TRBV7-9,TRBD1,TGTGCCAGCAGCTTGCCCCGGGACAGGGTTTATGGCTACACCTTC,CASSLPRDRVYGYTF
.,TRBJ2-1,TRBV2,TRBD2,TGTGCCAGCAGTGAGTACTTGGGACTAGCGGGAACCTGGAATGAGCAGTTCTTC,CASSEYLGLAGTWNEQFF
.,TRBJ1-2,TRBV6-1,TRBD1,TGTGCCACAGAGGGGGCGACGGCGTGGGGCTACACCTTC,CATEGATAWGYTF
.,TRBJ2-7,TRBV5-6,.,TGTGCCAGCAGCTTGGTCGGCAGGGCCTACGAGCAGTACTTC,CASSLVGRAYEQYF
.,TRBJ1-6,TRBV6-4,.,TGTGCCAGCAGTGAAGGCAGGGAGGATTCACCCCTCCACTTT,CASSEGREDSPLHF
.,TRBJ2-1,TRBV6-5,.,TGTGCCAGCAGTTTGGAGGGTTCCTACAATGAGCAGTTCTTC,CASSLEGSYNEQFF
.,TRBJ1-1,TRBV5-1,.,TGCGCCAGCAGCTTACAGGCGGGGGGGATGAACACTGAAGCTTTCTTT,CASSLQAGGMNTEAFF
.,TRBJ1-3,TRBV19,TRBD1,TGTGCCACCATTCCTCGGGACAGGGTAATCTCTGGAAACACCATATATTTT,CATIPRDRVISGNTIYF
once,TRBJ2-1,TRBV7-3,TRBD2,TGTGCCAGCAGTATTGCCGGGACTAGCGTTTACAATGAGCAGTTCTTC,CASSIAGTSVYNEQFF
few,TRBJ1-5,TRBV7-2,.,TGTGCCAGCAGCTTAACACAACAAAGCAATCAGCCCCAGCATTTT,CASSLTQQSNQPQHF
.,TRBJ2-5,TRBV11-2,TRBD1,TGTGCCAGCAGCCTGGACAGGGGGTCGGAGACCCAGTACTTC,CASSLDRGSETQYF
.,TRBJ2-7,TRBV5-1,TRBD2,TGCGCCAGCAGCTCGGCCTCGGGCGGGAGTGGACACGAGCAGTACTTC,CASSSASGGSGHEQYF
.,TRBJ1-4,TRBV18,TRBD1,TGTGCCAGCTCACCATCCAAGGGGGCAGGGGAAAAACTGTTTTTT,CASSPSKGAGEKLFF
.,TRBJ2-1,TRBV7-2,TRBD2,TGTGCCAGCAGCCCGTGGGCCAGCGGGGTGGCTGAGCAGTTCTTC,CASSPWASGVAEQFF
few,TRBJ1-4,TRBV30,TRBD1,TGTGCCTGGAGGGGGACAGCGACTAATGAAAAACTGTTTTTT,CAWRGTATNEKLFF
.,TRBJ2-7,TRBV5-6,TRBD2,TGTGCCAGCAGCTTGGCCGCAACGGGGCTAGCGGCCTACGAGCAGTACTTC,CASSLAATGLAAYEQYF
.,TRBJ2-5,TRBV7-3,TRBD2,TGTGCCAGCAGCCCCGGCTCTAGCGGGTATCCTCCTCAAGAGACCCAGTACTTC,CASSPGSSGYPPQETQYF
few,TRBJ1-1,TRBV18,TRBD1,TGTGCCAGCTCACCACCAGACAGGGGGAGGAACACTGAAGCTTTCTTT,CASSPPDRGRNTEAFF
.,TRBJ1-1,TRBV19,.,TGTGCCATCCAGATGGGAGATACTGAAGCTTTCTTT,CAIQMGDTEAFF
.,TRBJ1-2,TRBV28,TRBD1,TGTGCCAGCAGTTTAAGCGAAGGGACAGCCGCTAACTATGGCTACACCTTC,CASSLSEGTAANYGYTF
.,TRBJ2-3,TRBV9,.,TGTGCCAGCGCAGGGGCGAGAGATACGCAGTATTTT,CASAGARDTQYF
few,TRBJ1-4,TRBV7-9,.,TGTGCCAGCAGCTTAGTAGGGGCCTGGGAAAAACTGTTTTTT,CASSLVGAWEKLFF
.,TRBJ2-3,TRBV29-1,.,TGCAGCGTTGAAGATGCTAGGACAGATACGCAGTATTTT,CSVEDARTDTQYF
.,TRBJ1-1,TRBV10-3,.,TGTGCCATCAGTACCGGGACAAGGACGGAGGCTTTCTTT,CAISTGTRTEAFF
.,TRBJ2-7,TRBV7-2,.,TGTGCCAGCAGCGCCAGCTCCTACGAGCAGTACTTC,CASSASSYEQYF
.,TRBJ1-1,TRBV27,TRBD1,TGTGCCAGCAGTTCCACGGGACAGGGGGCAGGAAGAACTGAAGCTTTCTTT,CASSSTGQGAGRTEAFF
.,TRBJ2-1,TRBV19,TRBD2,TGTGCCAGTAGTACCCCACTAGCGGAGCAGTTCTTC,CASSTPLAEQFF
once,TRBJ2-4,TRBV18,TRBD1,TGTGCCAGTACCCCGGGACAGGGGAGGGAAAACATTCAGTACTTC,CASTPGQGRENIQYF
.,TRBJ2-5,TRBV4-1,.,TGCGCCAGCAGCCAAGCTGGGGGCGCGGTGAACCAAGAGACCCAGTACTTC,CASSQAGGAVNQETQYF
.,TRBJ2-7,TRBV5-1,.,TGCGCCAGCAGCTTGGGAGGGGGCGAGCAGTACTTC,CASSLGGGEQYF
once,TRBJ2-1,TRBV28,TRBD1,TGTGCCAGCAGTCGTCGGACAGGGGCCCCTTCCTACAATGAGCAGTTCTTC,CASSRRTGAPSYNEQFF
.,TRBJ2-2,TRBV7-9,.,TGTGCCAGCAGCCAGGACGGGGGTAACGCCGGGGAGCTGTTTTTT,CASSQDGGNAGELFF
.,TRBJ1-2,TRBV9,.,TGTGCCAGCAGCGTTATCTGGACACCCTTGTCTAACTATGGCTACACCTTC,CASSVIWTPLSNYGYTF
.,TRBJ2-7,TRBV11-2,.,TGTGCCAGCAGCCATGCAAGCGGGTCCTCCTACGAGCAGTACTTC,CASSHASGSSYEQYF
.,TRBJ2-7,TRBV7-8,.,TGTGCCAGCAGCTTAGCGCGGGCGACGGCCTACGAGCAGTACTTC,CASSLARATAYEQYF